Listed here are 20 T cell receptor beta chains from one sample, sequenced in a study of blood T cells in healthy people across ages. A sample-barcoded 5' primer and a J-beta primer mix were used in a second PCR of roughly 7 to 11 cycles. Using its own MiXCR run on the 5' RACE reads, TCRdb lists one record per CDR3 protein. The table lists 1.4 million or so distinct CDR3 sequences, 35% to 45% of them singletons. Material: blood. These receptors originate from a woman aged 18-29 years in good health.

A note on this clonotype: A junction boundary mismatches the germline segment, possibly from a read error. This rearrangement joins TRBV7-7 to TRBJ2-7; D unclear. The germline gives CDR1 SSHAT, CDR2 FNYEAQ (reference sequence). This CDR3 comprises 13 residues. The CDR3 loop reads CASRQEKDSEQYF. CDR3 DNA: TGTGCTAGCAGACAAGAGAAGGATAGCGAGCAGTACTTC.

This clonotype was detected many times. The chain is built from TRBV15 and TRBJ1-2; D perhaps matches TRBD1 (5 bases). The CDR3 has 15 residues. Trimming removed 0 bases at V and 3 bases at J, with 11 bases between. The germline V gene encodes CDR1 LNHNV and CDR2 YYDKDF (reference sequence). CDR3 sequence: CATSRDGAEYYGYTF. The CDR3, as DNA: TGTGCCACCAGCAGAGATGGGGCAGAATACTATGGCTACACCTTC.

This clonotype was seen a handful of times. The rearrangement uses TRBV28 and TRBJ2-1, with 11 bases aligning to TRBD2. Per germline, CDR1 MDHEN and CDR2 SYDVKM. Losses at the gene ends were 6 bases for V and 9 bases for J; bases not matched to a gene: 10. CDR3 length equals 15 residues. CDR3 sequence: CASRGTSGRRGEQFF. CDR3 coding DNA: TGTGCCAGCAGGGGAACTAGCGGGAGACGGGGTGAGCAGTTCTTC.

This rearrangement joins TRBV7-9 to TRBJ2-3, with D maybe TRBD1 (6 bases). Per germline, CDR1 SEHNR and CDR2 FQNEAQ (reference sequence). This CDR3 region has 15 residues. The V end lost 5 bases, the J end lost 2 bases, and 14 bases lay between the germline ends. Here the CDR3 DNA reads TGTGCCAGCAGCCCGGACAGCGGATACACAGATACGCAGTATTTT. Amino acid sequence: CASSPDSGYTDTQYF.

The V call is TRBV4-1, the J call TRBJ2-7, with 7 bases lining up with TRBD1. The CDR3 has 16 amino acids. Per the germline V gene, CDR1 is MGHRA and CDR2 is YSYEKL. V trimming: 4 bases; J trimming: 4 bases; junction bases outside the gene matches: 13. In DNA form, the CDR3 reads TGCGCCAGCAGCCCCATTTGGGCAGGGGGACCTTACGAGCAGTACTTC. It yields the protein CASSPIWAGGPYEQYF.

J is TRBJ2-4 and V is TRBV7-2; D gene unclear. Germline CDR1 SGHTA, CDR2 FQGNSA. V lost 1 base, J lost 9 bases, and 7 bases lay in between. This CDR3 has 12 amino acids. Here the CDR3 DNA reads TGTGCCAGCAGCTTAGAACGAAGCATTCAGTACTTC. Its protein is CASSLERSIQYF.

This chain connects TRBV13 to TRBJ2-5; D could derive from TRBD1 or TRBD2 (5 bases each). CDR3 length: 17 amino acids. Per the germline V gene, CDR1 is PRHDT and CDR2 is FYEKMQ (reference sequence). V lost 4 bases and J lost 5, with 23 bases in between. The CDR3 coding sequence is TGTGCCAGCAGCTACGGAATTGAGAGTGGGGGTGGTGAGACCCAGTACTTC. Amino acids: CASSYGIESGGGETQYF.

CDR3 sequence (DNA): TGTGCCACCAGTGATTTGGACAGGGGGCGACGGAATGAGCAGTACTTC. Translating it yields CATSDLDRGRRNEQYF. The chain is built from TRBV24-1 and TRBJ2-5, with 10 bases matching TRBD1. Germline CDR1 KGHDR, CDR2 SFDVKD. J gave up 11 bases and V 0 bases, and 11 bases lay outside the gene matches. This CDR3 region has 16 residues.

The chain couples TRBV7-2 to TRBJ1-5; D is uncertain. In germline, CDR1 is SGHTA, CDR2 FQGNSA. Trimming pared 2 bases from V and 7 bases from J, leaving 6 bases between. This CDR3 is 12 amino acids long. CDR3 amino acids: CASSLNSQPQHF. CDR3 nucleotides: TGTGCCAGCAGCTTAAATAGCCAGCCCCAGCATTTT.

The CDR3 here is CASTNDGDQPQHF. DNA for the CDR3: TGTGCCAGCACTAATGACGGGGACCAGCCCCAGCATTTT. The chain combines TRBV28 with TRBJ1-5; D perhaps matches TRBD1 (5 bases). The CDR3 is 13 residues long. Trimming stripped 7 bases from V and 7 bases from J, with 14 bases between. From germline, CDR1 is MDHEN and CDR2 SYDVKM. The full variable domain, its missing parts supplied by reference TRBV28 and TRBJ1-5, is DVKVTQSSRYLVKRTGEKVFLECVQDMDHENMFWYRQDPGLGLRLIYFSYDVKMKEKGDIPEGYSVSREKKERFSLILESASTNQTSMYLCASTNDGDQPQHFGDGTRLSIL.

This clonotype has only a few counts. The gene calls are TRBV27 and TRBJ2-4; D might be TRBD1 (5 bases). V was shortened by 8 bases and J by 5 bases, with 13 bases between the two germline ends. Germline CDR1 is MNHEY and CDR2 is SMNVEV (reference sequence). The CDR3 is made up of 13 amino acids. The CDR3 loop reads CASGALPENIQYF. The CDR3 nucleotides read TGTGCCAGCGGGGCCCTGCCTGAAAACATTCAGTACTTC.

This CDR3 reads CASSVPPKEQFF. In DNA form, the CDR3 reads TGTGCCAGCAGTGTCCCCCCCAAGGAGCAGTTCTTC. This chain connects TRBV25-1 to TRBJ2-1, with D uncertain. V was clipped by 4 bases and J by 10 bases, with 11 bases between them. Per germline, CDR1 MGHDK and CDR2 SYGVNS. CDR3 length equals 12 residues.

The genes are TRBV10-3 and TRBJ2-6, with D possibly matching TRBD1 (8 bases). Trimming left V 11 bases short and J 3 bases short, with 20 bases between. The CDR3 sequence is 16 residues long. Germline V gene data show CDR1 as ENHRY and CDR2 as SYGVKD. DNA of the CDR3: TGTGCCGCAGCGGGGCAGGGGGCGCTTGGGGCCAACGTCCTGACTTTC. Translating it yields CAAAGQGALGANVLTF.

This clonotype appeared a single time. This chain links TRBV7-2 with TRBJ1-1; TRBD1 matches 7 bases. Trimming cost V 5 bases and J 10 bases; bases outside gene matches: 13. The germline V gene encodes CDR1 SGHTA and CDR2 FQGNSA. The CDR3 consists of 14 residues. The CDR3 bases are TGTGCCAGCAGCGCAACACAGGGGCTTTGGGGAGCTTTCTTT. It codes for CASSATQGLWGAFF.

This chain connects TRBV5-1 to TRBJ1-1; D may be TRBD1 (5 bases). Germline values: CDR1 SGHRS, CDR2 YFSETQ. The CDR3 is 15 amino acids. Trimming removed 4 bases at V and 2 bases at J, with 15 bases between. Written as DNA, the CDR3 is TGCGCCAGCAGCCCCCTAGAGGGGAGAAACACTGAAGCTTTCTTT. Its protein product is CASSPLEGRNTEAFF.

The rearrangement links TRBV7-2 to TRBJ1-6, with D perhaps matching TRBD1 (5 bases). The CDR3 extends over 15 amino acids. Germline-derived CDR1 and CDR2 are SGHTA and FQGNSA. Between the trimmed V and J ends, which lost 1 base and 10 bases, there was a span of 14 bases. CDR3 DNA sequence: TGTGCCAGCAGCTTAGACGGCCAGGGTTGGTCACCCCTCCACTTT. As protein: CASSLDGQGWSPLHF.

The chain joins TRBV5-1 to TRBJ2-1, with 16 bases identical to TRBD2. Germline V gene lookup returns CDR1 SGHRS and CDR2 YFSETQ. The CDR3 is made up of 17 amino acids. V gave up 4 bases and J gave up 5 bases; unmatched junction bases: 6. CDR3 sequence reads: CASSPSGTSGGDNEQFF. CDR3 coding DNA: TGCGCCAGCAGCCCCTCGGGGACTAGCGGGGGGGACAATGAGCAGTTCTTC.

Only a few counts were recorded for this clonotype. The chain joins TRBV20-1 to TRBJ1-5; TRBD1 matches at 10 bases. After removal of 0 bases from V and 4 bases from J, the junction contained 6 bases not matched to a gene. Per the germline V gene, CDR1 is DFQATT and CDR2 is SNEGSKA (reference sequence). The CDR3 is made up of 16 amino acids. The CDR3 is CSARERTGGGNQPQHF. In DNA form, the CDR3 reads TGCAGTGCTAGAGAGCGGACAGGGGGAGGGAATCAGCCCCAGCATTTT.

V is TRBV27 and J is TRBJ2-1, with a weak D call TRBD2 (6 bases). Trimming took 4 bases from V and 7 from J, leaving 11 bases between them. The CDR3 covers 13 residues. Germline V lookup: CDR1 MNHEY, CDR2 SMNVEV (reference sequence). The CDR3 reads CASSWTGENEQFF. CDR3 coding DNA: TGTGCCAGCAGTTGGACGGGGGAAAATGAGCAGTTCTTC.

This clonotype showed up just once. The chain carries TRBV7-9 and TRBJ2-4; 8 nucleotides line up with TRBD1. The better agreement between TRBJ2-7 and the DNA end casts doubt on the J call. The CDR3 loop spans 14 amino acids. The germline CDR1 and CDR2 sequences are SEHNR and FQNEAQ (reference sequence). The CDR3 loop is CASGQSGGLGEQYF. In nucleotides, the CDR3 is TGTGCCAGCGGACAGTCAGGGGGCTTAGGCGAGCAGTACTTC.